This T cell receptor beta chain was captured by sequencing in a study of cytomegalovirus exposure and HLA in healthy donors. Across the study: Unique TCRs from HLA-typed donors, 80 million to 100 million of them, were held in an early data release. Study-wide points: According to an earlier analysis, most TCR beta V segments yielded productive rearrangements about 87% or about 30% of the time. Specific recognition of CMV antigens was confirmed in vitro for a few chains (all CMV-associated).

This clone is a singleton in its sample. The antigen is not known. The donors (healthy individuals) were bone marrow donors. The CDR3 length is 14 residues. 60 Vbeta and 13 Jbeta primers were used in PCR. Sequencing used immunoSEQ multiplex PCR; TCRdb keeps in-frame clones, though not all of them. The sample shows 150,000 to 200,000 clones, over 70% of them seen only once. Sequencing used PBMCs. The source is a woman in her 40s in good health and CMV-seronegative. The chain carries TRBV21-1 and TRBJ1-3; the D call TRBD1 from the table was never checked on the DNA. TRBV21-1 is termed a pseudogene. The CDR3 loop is CASSKCPGGNTIYF. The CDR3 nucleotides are TGTGCCAGCAGCAAATGTCCAGGGGGAAACACCATATATTTT.